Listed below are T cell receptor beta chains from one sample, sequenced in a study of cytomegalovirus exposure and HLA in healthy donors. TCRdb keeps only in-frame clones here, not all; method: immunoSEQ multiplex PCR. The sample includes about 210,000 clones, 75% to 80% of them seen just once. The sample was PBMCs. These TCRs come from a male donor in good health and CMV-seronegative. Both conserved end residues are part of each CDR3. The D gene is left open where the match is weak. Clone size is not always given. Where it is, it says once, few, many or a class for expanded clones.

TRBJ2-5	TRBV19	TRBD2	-	CASSTPPGLAGEETQYF	TGTGCCAGTAGTACCCCCCCCGGACTAGCGGGGGAGGAGACCCAGTACTTC
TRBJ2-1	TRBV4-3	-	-	CASSQEGQKGNEQFF	TGCGCCAGCAGCCAAGAGGGGCAGAAGGGAAATGAGCAGTTCTTC
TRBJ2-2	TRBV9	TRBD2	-	CASSVDSRGYTGELFF	TGTGCCAGCAGCGTAGACTCGCGGGGGTACACCGGGGAGCTGTTTTTT
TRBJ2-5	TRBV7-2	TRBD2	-	CASTSRTSGVLVQETQYF	TGTGCCAGCACCAGCCGGACTAGCGGGGTTCTAGTCCAAGAGACCCAGTACTTC
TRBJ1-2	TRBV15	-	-	CATSRDQEGRYYGYTF	TGTGCCACCAGCAGAGATCAGGAAGGTCGGTACTATGGCTACACCTTC
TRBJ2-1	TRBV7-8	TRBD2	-	CASSFITSGIAGEQFF	TGTGCCAGCAGCTTTATAACTAGCGGGATAGCAGGTGAGCAGTTCTTC
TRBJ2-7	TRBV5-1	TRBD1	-	CASSSLRGQGVSYEQYF	TGCGCCAGCAGCTCCCTCCGGGGACAGGGGGTGTCGTACGAGCAGTACTTC
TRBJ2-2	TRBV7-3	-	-	CASSPGSGQNTGELFF	TGTGCCAGCAGTCCCGGTAGCGGCCAAAACACCGGGGAGCTGTTTTTT
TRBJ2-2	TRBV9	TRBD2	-	CASSVLSGGNTGELFF	TGTGCCAGCAGCGTACTGAGCGGGGGCAACACCGGGGAGCTGTTTTTT
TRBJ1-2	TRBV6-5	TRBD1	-	CASSHRQGGYGYTF	TGTGCCAGCAGTCATCGACAGGGCGGCTATGGCTACACCTTC
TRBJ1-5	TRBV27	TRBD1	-	CASSTIPTGGQPQHF	TGTGCCAGCAGTACCATCCCGACAGGGGGACAGCCCCAGCATTTT
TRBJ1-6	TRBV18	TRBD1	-	CASSRTGDNSPLHF	TGTGCCAGCTCCCGGACAGGGGATAATTCACCCCTCCACTTT
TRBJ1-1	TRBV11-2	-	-	CASSPGWGQVTEAFF	TGTGCCAGCAGCCCGGGGTGGGGGCAGGTCACTGAAGCTTTCTTT
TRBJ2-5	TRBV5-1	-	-	CASSATVNQETQYF	TGCGCCAGCAGCGCGACAGTTAACCAAGAGACCCAGTACTTC
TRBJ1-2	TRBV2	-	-	CASSEGQGGPYGYTF	TGTGCCAGCAGTGAAGGGCAGGGTGGTCCCTATGGCTACACCTTC
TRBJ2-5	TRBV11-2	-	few	CASIPMSGTPQETQYF	TGTGCCAGCATCCCGATGTCTGGGACTCCTCAAGAGACCCAGTACTTC
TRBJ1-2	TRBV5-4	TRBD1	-	CASTTDRDGYTF	TGTGCCAGCACCACGGACAGGGATGGCTACACCTTC
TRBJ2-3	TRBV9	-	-	CASSLRLPDTQYF	TGTGCCAGCAGCCTCCGGTTACCAGATACGCAGTATTTT
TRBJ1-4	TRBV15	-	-	CATSTLLGGVGEKLFF	TGTGCCACCAGCACATTACTTGGGGGGGTTGGTGAAAAACTGTTTTTT
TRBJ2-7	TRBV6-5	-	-	CASSPGREQYF	TGTGCCAGCTCTCCAGGGAGGGAGCAGTACTTC
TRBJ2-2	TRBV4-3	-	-	CASSQDRWAGANTGELFF	TGCGCCAGCAGCCAAGACCGGTGGGCAGGGGCAAACACCGGGGAGCTGTTTTTT
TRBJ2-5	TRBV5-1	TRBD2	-	CASSLAGRGETQYF	TGCGCCAGCAGCTTGGCAGGGCGGGGGGAGACCCAGTACTTC
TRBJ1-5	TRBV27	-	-	CASSWARGGNQPQHF	TGTGCCAGCAGTTGGGCCCGTGGGGGGAATCAGCCCCAGCATTTT
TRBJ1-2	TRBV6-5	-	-	CASSYSTGILPYTF	TGTGCCAGCAGTTACTCGACGGGTATCCTTCCGTACACCTTC
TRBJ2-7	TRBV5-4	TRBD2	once	CASSPGTSGIRNEQYF	TGTGCCAGCAGCCCCGGGACTAGCGGGATTAGAAACGAGCAGTACTTC
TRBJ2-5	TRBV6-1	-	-	CASGGRRWETQYF	TGTGCCAGCGGCGGTCGACGTTGGGAGACCCAGTACTTC
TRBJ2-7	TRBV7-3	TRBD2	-	CASSPGTSGRANEQYF	TGTGCCAGCAGCCCAGGGACTAGCGGGAGGGCCAACGAGCAGTACTTC
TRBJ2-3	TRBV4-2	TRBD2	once	CASSQERRSGGSPTDTQYF	TGTGCCAGCAGCCAAGAGAGGCGTAGCGGGGGGTCACCCACAGATACGCAGTATTTT
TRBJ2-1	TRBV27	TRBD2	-	CASSEEGAAGDEQFF	TGTGCCAGCAGTGAGGAGGGAGCGGCGGGGGATGAGCAGTTCTTC
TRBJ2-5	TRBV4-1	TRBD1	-	CASSPLTGGAETQYF	TGCGCCAGCAGCCCTCTGACAGGGGGCGCGGAGACCCAGTACTTC
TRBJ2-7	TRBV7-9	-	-	CASSLATGFTYEQYF	TGTGCCAGCAGCTTAGCGACAGGATTTACCTACGAGCAGTACTTC
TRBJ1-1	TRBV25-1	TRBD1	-	CASSRGQLEAFF	TGTGCCAGCAGCAGGGGACAGCTTGAAGCTTTCTTT
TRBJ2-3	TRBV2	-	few	CASSEASRGTQYF	TGTGCCAGCAGTGAGGCTAGCAGGGGTACGCAGTATTTT